These T cell receptor beta chains were read from a single sample in a study of T cells in localized non-small cell lung cancer. Sequencing used immunoSEQ multiplex PCR; TCRdb keeps in-frame clones, though not all of them. The table has about 25,000 clones, roughly 88% seen once. The sequenced sample was peripheral blood mononuclear cells, obtained before any cancer treatment. These receptor sequences come from a woman between 35 and 70 years old with stage III lung adenocarcinoma. CDR3s include the opening cysteine and the closing phenylalanine or tryptophan. The order of the fields is J gene, CDR3 length, D gene, clone size, V gene, CDR3 DNA, CDR3 protein. The D gene is left open where the match is weak. Where a row states a size, it is once, few, many or the class of an expanded clone; other rows omit it.

j_call: TRBJ1-5
cdr3_length: 14
d_call: NA
clone_size: NA
v_call: TRBV12-5
cdr3_nt: TGTGCTAGTGGTGATGGCCGGGGGTTATCGCCCCAGCATTTT
cdr3_aa: CASGDGRGLSPQHF

j_call: TRBJ1-2
cdr3_length: 14
d_call: TRBD1
clone_size: NA
v_call: TRBV6-4
cdr3_nt: TGTGCCAGCAGACCCGGGACAGTAGTTGGTGGCTACACCTTC
cdr3_aa: CASRPGTVVGGYTF

j_call: TRBJ1-1
cdr3_length: 13
d_call: NA
clone_size: NA
v_call: TRBV27
cdr3_nt: TGTGCCAGCAGTTTATCGTCCAGGGGTGAAGCTTTCTTT
cdr3_aa: CASSLSSRGEAFF

j_call: TRBJ1-6
cdr3_length: 15
d_call: NA
clone_size: NA
v_call: TRBV9
cdr3_nt: TGTGCCAGCAGCGTAGGCGTCGGGGGCTTCTTACCCCTCCACTTT
cdr3_aa: CASSVGVGGFLPLHF

j_call: TRBJ2-3
cdr3_length: 18
d_call: TRBD2
clone_size: once
v_call: TRBV11-3
cdr3_nt: TGTGCCAGCAGCTTAGATGGTGCTAGCGGTCTTAGCACAGATACGCAGTATTTT
cdr3_aa: CASSLDGASGLSTDTQYF

j_call: TRBJ1-5
cdr3_length: 17
d_call: NA
clone_size: NA
v_call: TRBV5-8
cdr3_nt: TGTGCCAGCAGCTTGTGGGAGATGGCAGATAGCAATCAGCCCCAGCATTTT
cdr3_aa: CASSLWEMADSNQPQHF

j_call: TRBJ2-7
cdr3_length: 15
d_call: NA
clone_size: NA
v_call: TRBV5-1
cdr3_nt: TGCGCCAGCAGCCGACAGGCTGCTGGCTCCTACGAGCAGTACTTC
cdr3_aa: CASSRQAAGSYEQYF

j_call: TRBJ1-6
cdr3_length: 13
d_call: NA
clone_size: once
v_call: TRBV7-9
cdr3_nt: TGTGCCAGCAGCTTTCAGAATAATTCACCCCTCCACTTT
cdr3_aa: CASSFQNNSPLHF

j_call: TRBJ1-4
cdr3_length: 14
d_call: TRBD1
clone_size: NA
v_call: TRBV7-2
cdr3_nt: TGTGCCAGCAGCCGGGACAGGTTCGATGAAAAACTGTTTTTT
cdr3_aa: CASSRDRFDEKLFF

j_call: TRBJ1-4
cdr3_length: 16
d_call: NA
clone_size: NA
v_call: TRBV5-4
cdr3_nt: TGTGCCAGCACCACCGGGGGAGGACAGACTAATGAAAAACTGTTTTTT
cdr3_aa: CASTTGGGQTNEKLFF

j_call: TRBJ2-1
cdr3_length: 16
d_call: NA
clone_size: few
v_call: TRBV6-1
cdr3_nt: TGTGCCAGCAGTGCCCGAAACCCGACTAGAAACAATGAGCAGTTCTTC
cdr3_aa: CASSARNPTRNNEQFF

j_call: TRBJ2-3
cdr3_length: 16
d_call: TRBD1
clone_size: NA
v_call: TRBV6-4
cdr3_nt: TGTGCCAGCAGTGAGCAACAGGGGGCGAAGCGATATACGCAGTATTTT
cdr3_aa: CASSEQQGAKRYTQYF

j_call: TRBJ2-3
cdr3_length: 16
d_call: TRBD1
clone_size: NA
v_call: TRBV4-1
cdr3_nt: TGCGCCAGCAGCCAAGAATGGCAGGGGGTGGAAGATACGCAGTATTTT
cdr3_aa: CASSQEWQGVEDTQYF

j_call: TRBJ1-2
cdr3_length: 13
d_call: NA
clone_size: NA
v_call: TRBV6-6
cdr3_nt: TGTGCCAGCCGCGTCACTTCAAACTATGGCTACACCTTC
cdr3_aa: CASRVTSNYGYTF

j_call: TRBJ2-1
cdr3_length: 12
d_call: NA
clone_size: NA
v_call: TRBV10-3
cdr3_nt: TGTGCCACTGAGACTAACTACAATGAGCAGTTCTTC
cdr3_aa: CATETNYNEQFF

j_call: TRBJ2-1
cdr3_length: 16
d_call: TRBD2
clone_size: once
v_call: TRBV19
cdr3_nt: TGTGCCAGTAGTACCCGGACTAGCGTTGTCTACAATGAGCAGTTCTTC
cdr3_aa: CASSTRTSVVYNEQFF